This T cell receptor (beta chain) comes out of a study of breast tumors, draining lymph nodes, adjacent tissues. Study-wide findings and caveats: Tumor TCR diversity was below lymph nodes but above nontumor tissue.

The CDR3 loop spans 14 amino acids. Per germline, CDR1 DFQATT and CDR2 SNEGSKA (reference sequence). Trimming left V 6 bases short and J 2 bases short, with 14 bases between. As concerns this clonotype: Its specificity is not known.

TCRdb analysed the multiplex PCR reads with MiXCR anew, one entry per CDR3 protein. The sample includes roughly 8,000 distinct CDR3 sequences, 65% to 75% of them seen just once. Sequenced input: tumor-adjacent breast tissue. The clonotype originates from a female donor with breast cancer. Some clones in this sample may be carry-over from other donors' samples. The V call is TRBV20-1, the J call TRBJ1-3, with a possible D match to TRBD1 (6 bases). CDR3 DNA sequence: TGCAGTGCCCAAGCCACAGGGACTGGAAACACCATATATTTT. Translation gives CSAQATGTGNTIYF.